This TCR beta chain was recovered during a study of T cells in Graves' hyperthyroidism and ophthalmopathy. Study-level background: Peripheral blood draws took place at initial diagnosis, ahead of any treatment.

Each ophthalmopathy patient scored at least 3 on the Clinical Activity Score and at least 4 on NOSPECS grade, with duration under 3 months. Diagnoses used clinical symptoms, serum thyroxine and TRAb, thyroid ultrasound and orbital computed tomography. A roughly 9.7 ml volume of fresh peripheral blood provided the PBMCs. Researchers amplified the TCR beta CDR3 regions from RNA transcripts. HTBI primers were used for first-round RT-PCR of the TCR CDR3. In TCRdb, the multiplex PCR reads were re-called with MiXCR into one record per CDR3 protein. The table records 250,000 to 400,000 distinct CDR3 sequences, approximately 15% of them present only once. CDR1 SQVTM and CDR2 ANQGSEA come from the germline V gene. V lost 0 bases, J lost 5 bases, and 7 bases stayed unmatched. The CDR3 is 14 residues long. Ten or more counts support this clonotype.

The rearrangement links TRBV29-1 to TRBJ2-7, with 7 positions matching TRBD1. The sequence was collected from a woman aged 40 to 49 with Graves' ophthalmopathy. The sample taken for sequencing was blood. CDR3 sequence: CSVEETNRGHEQYF. The CDR3 region has the DNA TGCAGCGTTGAAGAAACGAACAGGGGTCACGAGCAGTACTTC.